This T cell receptor beta chain appears in the sequencing data of a study of blood T cell repertoires in COVID-19. Across the study: Samples representing acute and convalescent COVID-19 were sourced from the United States, Italy and Spain. PBMCs, B-cell-depleted T cells, or T cells provided the cDNA or gDNA that made up the material.

Original methodology: Amplification from reference gene primers served as the basis for estimated nucleated cell counts. Clones were sequenced by immunoSEQ multiplex PCR, and TCRdb holds only the in-frame ones, with some missing. V, J and clone size were drawn from that table, and D and trimming were deduced from the DNA. The sample lists about 70,000 clones; 70% to 90% were seen once. The CDR3 contains 13 residues. Trimming at V came to 5 bases and at J to 4 bases, leaving 2 bases not matched to a gene. Germline V gene lookup returns CDR1 SQVTM and CDR2 ANQGSEA. Sequenced input: peripheral blood. This receptor was identified in a woman in her 70s with acute or convalescent COVID-19. The rearrangement links TRBV29-1 to TRBJ2-2, with 9 bases fitting TRBD1. In DNA, the CDR3 is TGCAGCGTTCGGACAGGGGTCACCGGGGAGCTGTTTTTT. Translating it yields CSVRTGVTGELFF.